This record concerns one TCR beta chain sequence. Its matching antigen is unknown. Germline CDR1 SGHRS, CDR2 YFSETQ. This CDR3 comprises 16 residues. With V trimmed by 4 bases and J by 7 bases, 7 bases remained unmatched. An input of about 0.5 to 1 ug of RNA was subjected to reverse transcription using random hexamers. An immunoSEQ multiplex PCR amplified TCR beta CDR3 over 54 Vbeta and 13 Jbeta. TCRdb used MiXCR to reprocess the immunoSEQ multiplex PCR reads, holding one entry per CDR3 protein. The table records roughly 150,000 distinct CDR3 sequences, about 95% of them present only once. The record originates from a study of CD8 T cells in Susac syndrome. Study-wide results and limits: By the study's own acknowledgment, its TCR sequencing and HLA analysis included relatively few individuals.

The receptor was isolated from a human donor with Susac syndrome. The chain has TRBV5-1 and TRBJ2-1; 14 bases map to TRBD2. The source material was CD4+ T cells from PBMCs. CDR3 region: CASSPLTSGGANEQFF. CDR3 coding DNA: TGCGCCAGCAGCCCCTTGACTAGCGGGGGGGCGAATGAGCAGTTCTTC.